What follows describes a single T cell receptor beta chain. The data were obtained in a study of blood T cell repertoires in COVID-19. Study at large: PBMCs, B-cell-depleted T cells, or T cells provided the cDNA or gDNA that made up the material.

This CDR3 comprises 18 residues. The germline V gene has CDR1 SGHRS and CDR2 YFSETQ. V dropped 5 bases and J dropped 1 base, with 21 bases sitting between them. In the source study's methods: For nucleated cells, counts were estimated from reference gene primer amplification. Libraries were prepared by immunoSEQ multiplex PCR; TCRdb keeps only in-frame clonotypes and omits some of them. The DNA gave D and trimming, while V, J and clone size come from that table. This table has about 180,000 clones, under 90% appearing once. The V call is TRBV5-1, the J call TRBJ1-4; the D gene is possibly TRBD1 (5 bases). This TCR derives from a human donor in a cohort sampled during active COVID-19. Source material: peripheral blood. Written as DNA, the CDR3 is TGCGCCAGCAGTCCCTGGGGGACGGGAGAGGAAACTAATGAAAAACTGTTTTTT. Its translation: CASSPWGTGEETNEKLFF.